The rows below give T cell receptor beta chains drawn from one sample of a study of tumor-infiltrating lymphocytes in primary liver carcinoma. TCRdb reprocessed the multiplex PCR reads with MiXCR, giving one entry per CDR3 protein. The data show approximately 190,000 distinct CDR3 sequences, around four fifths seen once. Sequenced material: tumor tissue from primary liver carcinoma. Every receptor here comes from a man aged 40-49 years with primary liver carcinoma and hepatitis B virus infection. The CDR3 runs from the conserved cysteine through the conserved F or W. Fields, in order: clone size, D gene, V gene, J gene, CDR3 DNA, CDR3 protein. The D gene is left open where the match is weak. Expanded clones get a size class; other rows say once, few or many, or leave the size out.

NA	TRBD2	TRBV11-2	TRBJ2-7	TGTGCCAGCAGCTCGTTAGCGGGAACGAGGCTCGAGCAGTACTTC	CASSSLAGTRLEQYF
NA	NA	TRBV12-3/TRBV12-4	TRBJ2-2	TGTGCCAGAGGGTCCTCCGCCCCGGGCTGGACCGGGGAGCTGTTATTT	CARGSSAPGWTGELLF
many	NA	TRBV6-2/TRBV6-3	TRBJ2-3	TGTGCCAGCAGTTCTCAGGCACTCACAGATACGCAGTATTTT	CASSSQALTDTQYF
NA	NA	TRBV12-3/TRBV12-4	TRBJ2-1	TGTGCCAGCAGTTTGGATACAAGCTCCTACAATGAGCAGTTCTTC	CASSLDTSSYNEQFF
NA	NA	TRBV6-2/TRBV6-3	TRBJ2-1	TGCGCCAGCAGTACCACCCCAGAAGGTGAGCAGTTCTTC	CASSTTPEGEQFF
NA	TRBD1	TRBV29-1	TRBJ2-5	TGCAGCGTAGAAGGGTCCGACAGGGCTGAGATCCAGTACTTC	CSVEGSDRAEIQYF
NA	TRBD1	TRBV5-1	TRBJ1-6	TGCGCCAGCAGCGGACAGGCGTCGGGGCTGGGGGCTAATTCACCCCTCCACTTT	CASSGQASGLGANSPLHF
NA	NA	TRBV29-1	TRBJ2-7	TGCAGCGTTGTGGACCCATCCGGCGAGCAGTACTTC	CSVVDPSGEQYF
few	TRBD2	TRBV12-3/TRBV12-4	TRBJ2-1	TGTGCCAGCGCCGGACTAGCGGGCCCGAGTGGGTTCTTC	CASAGLAGPSGFF
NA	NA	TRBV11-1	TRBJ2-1	TGTGCCAGCACCTTATACCGCTCCGCGCGAGGGTCCTACAAAGAGCAGTTCTTC	CASTLYRSARGSYKEQFF
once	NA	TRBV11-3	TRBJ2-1	TGTGCCAGCAACTTAGCTACTGGGGCAGACTACAATGAGCTGCTCTTC	CASNLATGADYNELLF
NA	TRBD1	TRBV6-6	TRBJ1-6	TGTGCCAGTGGCCTGGGGACAGGGAGGAATTCAGCCCTCCACTTT	CASGLGTGRNSALHF
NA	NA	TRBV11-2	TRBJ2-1	TGTGTCAACAGCCCACGACCATTAGAGGGAGATAGTGATGAGCAGTTCTTC	CVNSPRPLEGDSDEQFF
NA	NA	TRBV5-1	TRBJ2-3	TGCGCCAGCAGCTTGGACGGCCGCGCTAGCACAGATACGCAGTATTTT	CASSLDGRASTDTQYF
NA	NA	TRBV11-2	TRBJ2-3	TGTACCAGCAGCGATAACGGGAGATTTACAGATACACAGTATTTT	CTSSDNGRFTDTQYF
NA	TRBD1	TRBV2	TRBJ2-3	TGTGCCAGCAGTGCTACAGGGGCAGATACGCAGTATTTT	CASSATGADTQYF
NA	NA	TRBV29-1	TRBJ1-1	TGCAGCGGCAAGGAGGGACGGGGAATGAGCACTGAAGCTTTCTTT	CSGKEGRGMSTEAFF
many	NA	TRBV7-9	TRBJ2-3	TGTGCCAGCAGCTTAGCTCACACAGATACGCAGTATTTT	CASSLAHTDTQYF
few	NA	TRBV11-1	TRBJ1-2	TGTACCAGTAGCTTAGCGCGCCAAGGCGGAGACTACACCTTC	CTSSLARQGGDYTF
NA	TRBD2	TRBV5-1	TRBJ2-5	TGCGCCAGCAGGAGCGGGAGGCTTCAAGAGACCCAGTTTTTC	CASRSGRLQETQFF
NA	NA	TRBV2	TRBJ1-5	TGTGCCAGCAGCGCGGTAGGGGACAATCGGCCCCAGCATTTT	CASSAVGDNRPQHF
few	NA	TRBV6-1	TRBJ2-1	TGTGCCAGCGTTCCATCCTACAATGAGCGGTTCTTC	CASVPSYNERFF
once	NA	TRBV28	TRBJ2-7	TGTGCCAGCAGTTTCGGACAGGCCCAGCGGGGTAGCGGGCAGTACTTC	CASSFGQAQRGSGQYF
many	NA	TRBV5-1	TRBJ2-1	TGCGCCAGCAGCTTGCGAGAAGGGAATAGCGGAGGGGCCTACAATGAGCAGTTCTTC	CASSLREGNSGGAYNEQFF
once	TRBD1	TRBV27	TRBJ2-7	TGTGCCAGCACTTTATCCGGGACAGGGCATGTGTACTTC	CASTLSGTGHVYF
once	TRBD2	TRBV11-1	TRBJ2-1	TGTGCCAGCGGCTCCCCATCGGCTAGCGGGAGTCGAAATGAGCAGTTCTTC	CASGSPSASGSRNEQFF
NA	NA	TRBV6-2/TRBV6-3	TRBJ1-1	TGTGCCAGCAGCGGGGGAGCAAAAGCTTTCTTT	CASSGGAKAFF
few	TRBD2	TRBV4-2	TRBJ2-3	TGTGCCAGCAGCCAATGGGTAGCGGGAGGGCCGGATGGGACGGATACGCAGTATTTT	CASSQWVAGGPDGTDTQYF
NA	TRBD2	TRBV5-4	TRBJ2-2	TGTGCCAGCAGCACAACGGGACTAGTGGCAGTCGGGGAGCTGTTTTTT	CASSTTGLVAVGELFF
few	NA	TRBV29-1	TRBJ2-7	TGCAGCGTTGATGGGGGTCACGAGCAGTATTTC	CSVDGGHEQYF
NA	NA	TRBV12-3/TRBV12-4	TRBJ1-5	TGTGCCAGCAGTTTGTGGGCTACCAACCAGCCCCAGCATTTT	CASSLWATNQPQHF
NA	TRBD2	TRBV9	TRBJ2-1	TGTGCCAGCAGCGTCCCACTAGCGGGAGTCAATGAGCTGTTCTTC	CASSVPLAGVNELFF